Listed here are 27 T cell receptor beta chains from one sample, sequenced in a study of blood T cell repertoires in COVID-19 (dated by TCRdb to the early 2020s). Libraries were built with the immunoSEQ multiplex PCR assay. TCRdb obtained this table from immuneACCESS and retained in-frame rearrangements with V and J assigned. These tables miss some clones; where compared with another copy, unresolved V genes account for less than half of the shortfall, and the remainder is unexplained. The table for this sample lists about 150,000 clones; over 75% of them were counted only once. The top ten constitute about 5% of the sample. Sequenced input: peripheral blood. The receptors here all came from a woman between 45 and 65 years old with acute or convalescent COVID-19.

This sequence joins TRBV19 and TRBJ1-2, with a weak D call TRBD1 (5 bases). V gave up 5 bases and J gave up 5 bases, with 12 bases separating them. The CDR3 has 13 amino acids. Germline-derived CDR1 and CDR2 are LNHDA and SQIVND (reference sequence). CDR3 bases: TGTGCCAGTAGTCCAGACAGTAATTATGGCTACACCTTC. Protein: CASSPDSNYGYTF.

CDR3: CASSLSWGNSNQPQHF. In DNA form, the CDR3 reads TGTGCCAGCAGTTTAAGCTGGGGCAATAGCAATCAGCCCCAGCATTTT. V gene TRBV28 combines with J gene TRBJ1-5; weak D call: TRBD1 (5 bases). V was pared by 2 bases and J by 0 bases, with 11 bases between. The germline CDR1 and CDR2 sequences are MDHEN and SYDVKM. The length of the CDR3 is 16 residues.

The V gene is TRBV2, the J gene TRBJ1-5; D possibly corresponds to TRBD1 (5 bases). The length of the CDR3 is 15 residues. Germline V gives CDR1 SNHLY, CDR2 FYNNEI. The V end was cut by 6 bases, the J end by 0 bases, with 12 bases between. The CDR3 sequence is CASRAGDNSNQPQHF. CDR3 DNA: TGTGCCAGCAGGGCGGGGGATAATAGCAATCAGCCCCAGCATTTT.

The chain has TRBV10-3 and TRBJ2-5, with no clear D. The CDR3 runs 14 residues. Trimming took off 7 bases at V and 1 base at J, with 13 bases between the two ends. Germline V gives CDR1 ENHRY, CDR2 SYGVKD. For the CDR3, the DNA is TGTGCCATCACCAATAATAGCCGCCAAGAGACCCAGTACTTC. Its protein is CAITNNSRQETQYF.

In nucleotides, the CDR3 is TGCGCCAGCACCAGGACAGAAGGCAATGAAAAACTGTTTTTT. This codes for CASTRTEGNEKLFF. The V call is TRBV10-1, the J call TRBJ1-4; TRBD1 is a possible D gene (6 bases). This CDR3 is 14 amino acids long. Trimming cost V 7 bases and J 5 bases, with 14 bases left between them. Germline CDR1 and CDR2: WNHNN and SYGVQD (reference sequence).

V is TRBV6-5 and J is TRBJ1-2; 7 positions match TRBD1. Germline V CDR1 and CDR2: MNHEY, SVGAGI. The CDR3 length is 13 residues. V lost 6 bases, J lost 8 bases, and 9 bases stayed unmatched. In DNA, the CDR3 is TGTGCCAGCAGGCGAGACAGGGAGGCCGGCTACACCTTC. This gives the protein CASRRDREAGYTF.

CDR3 nucleotide sequence: TGTGCCAGCAGTTATCAGGACAGGGGAGAAAAACTGTTTTTT. Its protein is CASSYQDRGEKLFF. The V and J genes are TRBV7-9 and TRBJ1-4; TRBD1 matches 9 bases. Germline CDR1 and CDR2: SEHNR and FQNEAQ (reference sequence). V dropped 6 bases and J dropped 8; count of bases not matched to a gene: 7. This CDR3 has 14 residues. Together with reference TRBV7-9 and TRBJ1-4, the CDR3 gives the full variable domain: DTGVSQNPRHKITKRGQNVTFRCDPISEHNRLYWYRQTLGQGPEFLTYFQNEAQLEKSRLLSDRFSAERPKGSFSTLEIQRTEQGDSAMYLCASSYQDRGEKLFFGSGTQLSVL.

The chain joins TRBV9 to TRBJ1-3; D is ambiguous. Germline CDR1 and CDR2: SGDLS and YYNGEE. The V and J ends lost 0 bases and 0 bases respectively, with 4 bases between them. The CDR3 is 14 amino acids. CDR3 coding DNA: TGTGCCAGCAGCGTAGCAGACTCTGGAAACACCATATATTTT. Protein: CASSVADSGNTIYF.

This chain links TRBV27 with TRBJ2-5; D is ambiguous. The CDR3 sequence is 13 residues long. With 9 bases removed from V and 7 bases from J, the gap between germline ends came to 18 bases. CDR1 and CDR2 from the germline V gene are MNHEY and SMNVEV (reference sequence). CDR3 sequence reads: CASQITNGVTQYF. The DNA for the CDR3 is TGTGCCAGTCAAATAACTAACGGAGTGACCCAGTACTTC.

The chain links TRBV7-6 to TRBJ2-7, with D perhaps TRBD1 (6 bases). Per germline, CDR1 SGHVS and CDR2 FNYEAQ. Trimming cost V 4 bases and J 1 base, with 11 bases left between them. CDR3 length: 14 residues. The CDR3 bases are TGTGCCAGCAGCTCACGACAGGAATCCTACGAGCAGTACTTC. It is translated as CASSSRQESYEQYF.

This clone was detected once. The V call is TRBV6-5, the J call TRBJ1-2; TRBD1 aligns across 7 bases. V lost 9 bases and J lost 2; bases outside the gene matches: 6. Germline V gene data show CDR1 as MNHEY and CDR2 as SVGAGI. The CDR3 has 13 amino acids. The CDR3 is CASMTRGNYGYTF. CDR3 in DNA: TGTGCCAGTATGACCAGGGGGAACTATGGCTACACCTTC.

The chain combines TRBV27 with TRBJ2-2; 8 nucleotides line up with TRBD2. Germline V gene lookup returns CDR1 MNHEY and CDR2 SMNVEV (reference sequence). Trimming took 5 bases from V and 5 from J; bases not matched to a gene: 22. CDR3 size: 20 residues. The DNA of the CDR3 is TGTGCCAGCAGTCACTTACAACCCCCCGGGGGGGCCCCGGGGACCGGGGAGCTGTTTTTT. Translating it yields CASSHLQPPGGAPGTGELFF.

This clone was picked up many times. This sequence joins TRBV7-3 and TRBJ1-1; the D gene is possibly TRBD1 (5 bases). The length of the CDR3 is 14 residues. Trimming removed 2 bases from V and 1 base from J, with 8 bases in between. Germline V lookup: CDR1 SGHTA, CDR2 FQGTGA. CDR3 region: CASSLGGWNTEAFF. In DNA form, the CDR3 reads TGTGCCAGCAGCTTAGGGGGGTGGAACACTGAAGCTTTCTTT.

The J gene is TRBJ2-7, the V gene TRBV7-2; 16 bases agree with TRBD2. This CDR3 is built from 17 residues. The germline V gene encodes CDR1 SGHTA and CDR2 FQGNSA. J lost 7 bases, V lost 5 bases, and 11 bases had no gene match. The CDR3 DNA reads TGTGCCAGCAGCCAAGGGACTAGCGGGGGGGCCTTGAGTGAGCAGTACTTC. As protein: CASSQGTSGGALSEQYF.

The rearrangement joins TRBV4-3 to TRBJ2-7; 7 bases fit TRBD1. This CDR3 is built from 14 residues. Germline-derived CDR1 and CDR2 are LGHNA and YSLEER. V shed 1 base and J 2 bases; nucleotides not matched to a gene: 2. Written as DNA, the CDR3 is TGCGCCAGCAGCCAAGGGACAGGAACCTACGAGCAGTACTTC. Protein product: CASSQGTGTYEQYF.

The rearrangement joins TRBV30 to TRBJ1-5; D is uncertain. This CDR3 is 15 amino acids long. CDR1 is GTSNPN, CDR2 SVGIG, per germline (reference sequence). V was clipped by 0 bases and J by 8 bases, with 17 bases between them. In nucleotides, the CDR3 is TGTGCCTGGAGTGTACCCAGTTCAGGACTGGAGCCCCAGCATTTT. Amino acids: CAWSVPSSGLEPQHF. Full variable domain (remainder filled in from reference TRBV30 and TRBJ1-5): SQTIHQWPATLVQPVGSPLSLECTVEGTSNPNLYWYRQAAGRGLQLLFYSVGIGQISSEVPQNLSASRPQDRQFILSSKKLLLSDSGFYLCAWSVPSSGLEPQHFGDGTRLSIL.

This clone was recorded once. The genes are TRBV2 and TRBJ2-3; possibly TRBD2 for D (5 bases). The CDR3 runs 13 residues. CDR1 is SNHLY, CDR2 FYNNEI, per germline. Trimming stripped 7 bases from V and 8 bases from J, with 16 bases between. The CDR3 sequence is CASTFSGVGTQYF. The CDR3 bases are TGTGCCAGCACCTTCAGCGGCGTTGGTACGCAGTATTTT.

This clone has only one observation. The gene calls are TRBV7-8 and TRBJ2-2; D possibly corresponds to TRBD1 (5 bases). Germline CDR1 reads SGHVS; CDR2 reads FQNEAQ. V gave up 6 bases and J gave up 0 bases, with 11 bases separating them. The CDR3 totals 15 residues. The CDR3 region has the DNA TGTGCCAGCAGGATTGGCAGGGCGAACACCGGGGAGCTGTTTTTT. It codes for CASRIGRANTGELFF.

The chain recombines TRBV7-7 with TRBJ2-1; TRBD2 matches 11 bases. Trimming cost V 1 base and J 9 bases; bases outside gene matches: 8. This CDR3 comprises 16 residues. CDR1 SSHAT and CDR2 FNYEAQ come from the germline V gene (reference sequence). The CDR3 protein is CASSLVSGGARGEQFF. Here the CDR3 DNA reads TGTGCCAGCAGCTTAGTTAGCGGGGGGGCTAGGGGTGAGCAGTTCTTC.

This clone was seen more than once but under ten times. V gene TRBV5-1 combines with J gene TRBJ2-7, with D possibly TRBD1 on 5 matching bases. CDR1 is SGHRS, CDR2 YFSETQ, per germline. Deletions cut 5 bases from V and 3 bases from J, with 9 bases between. This CDR3 region has 12 residues. CDR3 in amino acids: CASRKDNYEQYF. The CDR3 nucleotides are TGCGCCAGCAGAAAGGACAACTACGAGCAGTACTTC. The full variable domain, its missing parts supplied by reference TRBV5-1 and TRBJ2-7, is KAGVTQTPRYLIKTRGQQVTLSCSPISGHRSVSWYQQTPGQGLQFLFEYFSETQRNKGNFPGRFSGRQFSNSRSEMNVSTLELGDSALYLCASRKDNYEQYFGPGTRLTVT.

The chain is built from TRBV9 and TRBJ1-2; TRBD1 agrees at 9 bases. Per the germline V gene, CDR1 is SGDLS and CDR2 is YYNGEE. Trimming removed 4 bases from V and 0 bases from J; junction bases left unmatched: 7. The CDR3 runs 16 residues. CDR3 coding DNA: TGTGCCAGCAGCCCGAGACAGGGGGAAACTAACTATGGCTACACCTTC. Translation: CASSPRQGETNYGYTF.

The V call is TRBV6-5, the J call TRBJ1-2; TRBD1 matches 8 bases. CDR3 size: 14 residues. The trim removed 0 bases at V and 7 bases at J, leaving 4 bases unmatched. Germline values: CDR1 MNHEY, CDR2 SVGAGI. The CDR3 DNA sequence: TGTGCCAGCAGTTACTCGAACAGGGGGAGTGGCTACACCTTC. This gives the protein CASSYSNRGSGYTF.

This chain connects TRBV7-2 to TRBJ1-3; tentative D call: TRBD1 (6 bases). V lost 5 bases and J 0 bases, leaving 11 bases between the germline ends. Germline-derived CDR1 and CDR2 are SGHTA and FQGNSA. The CDR3 runs to 15 residues. The CDR3 DNA is TGTGCCAGCAGCAAGGACAGCCTCTCTGGAAACACCATATATTTT. Translation: CASSKDSLSGNTIYF. The whole variable domain, filled in from reference TRBV7-2 and TRBJ1-3, reads GAGVSQSPSNKVTEKGKDVELRCDPISGHTALYWYRQSLGQGLEFLIYFQGNSAPDKSGLPSDRFSAERTGGSVSTLTIQRTQQEDSAVYLCASSKDSLSGNTIYFGEGSWLTVV.

The V and J genes are TRBV4-2 and TRBJ1-2, with TRBD1 matching over 11 bases. Germline V gene sequence: CDR1 LGHNA, CDR2 YNFKEQ. The CDR3 is made up of 15 amino acids. J was trimmed by 6 bases and V by 0 bases; bases with no gene match: 3. CDR3 loop: CASSQDGQGANGYTF. The CDR3 coding sequence is TGTGCCAGCAGCCAAGATGGACAGGGGGCGAATGGCTACACCTTC.

V gene TRBV19 combines with J gene TRBJ1-2; no definite D call. Trimming took 4 bases from V and 5 from J, leaving 5 bases between them. CDR3 length: 11 amino acids. Germline CDR1 and CDR2: LNHDA and SQIVND (reference sequence). The CDR3 here is CASSNGYGYTF. As DNA, the CDR3 is TGTGCCAGTAGTAACGGGTATGGCTACACCTTC.

This clone has only a few counts. V and J are TRBV4-2 and TRBJ1-1; weak D call: TRBD1 (5 bases). Germline V lookup: CDR1 LGHNA, CDR2 YNFKEQ. The V gene lost 5 bases and the J gene lost 4 bases, with 11 bases spanning the gap. This CDR3 is built from 13 residues. The CDR3 DNA sequence: TGTGCCAGCAGCGTAGGCAGGGCCACTGAAGCTTTCTTT. It encodes CASSVGRATEAFF.

This clone was counted a single time. The rearrangement links TRBV4-3 to TRBJ1-4; 7 bases are shared with TRBD1. This CDR3 is built from 17 residues. Germline CDR1 LGHNA, CDR2 YSLEER. Trimming cost V 2 bases and J 3 bases; bases outside gene matches: 9. CDR3 region: CASSQWILTGPNEKLFF. In DNA form, the CDR3 reads TGCGCCAGCAGCCAATGGATCCTGACAGGGCCTAATGAAAAACTGTTTTTT.